The 12 T cell receptor beta chains below were found in one sample sequenced in a study of CD8 T cells in Susac syndrome. Random hexamers were used to reverse transcribe the RNA input (about 0.5 to 1 ug). One entry per CDR3 protein, called by TCRdb with MiXCR from the immunoSEQ multiplex PCR reads. The sample comprises hundreds of thousands of distinct CDR3 sequences, about 95% of which are singletons, and around 0.15% rests with the top ten. Sequencing was done on a sample of CD4+ T cells from PBMCs. These receptors originate from a human donor with Susac syndrome.

The rearrangement joins TRBV4-3 to TRBJ1-2, with D hard to call. The V and J ends lost 0 bases and 8 bases respectively, with 13 bases between them. The CDR3 contains 14 residues. CDR1 LGHNA and CDR2 YSLEER come from the germline V gene. This CDR3 is CASSQEKGLGGYTF. The CDR3 DNA is TGCGCCAGCAGCCAAGAAAAGGGTTTGGGGGGCTACACCTTC.

V and J are TRBV28 and TRBJ1-1, with D unresolved. Between the trimmed V and J ends, which lost 2 bases and 0 bases, there was a span of 7 bases. This CDR3 has 14 residues. Germline V gives CDR1 MDHEN, CDR2 SYDVKM. CDR3 region: CASSLDNLNTEAFF. The DNA for the CDR3 is TGTGCCAGCAGTTTAGACAACCTGAACACTGAAGCTTTCTTT.

The rearrangement links TRBV11-1 to TRBJ1-1, with 8 nucleotides matching TRBD1. The CDR3 runs to 14 residues. The germline V gene encodes CDR1 SGHAT and CDR2 FQDESV (reference sequence). V dropped 5 bases and J dropped 4; count of bases not matched to a gene: 6. DNA for the CDR3: TGTGCCAGCAGCATTGGACAGGGTAGCACTGAAGCTTTCTTT. Translating it yields CASSIGQGSTEAFF.

J is TRBJ1-2 and V is TRBV9; 7 bases line up with TRBD1. The ends lost 0 bases at V and 2 bases at J; junction bases unmatched: 10. Looked up from germline, CDR1 is SGDLS and CDR2 is YYNGEE. The CDR3 covers 17 residues. Here the CDR3 DNA reads TGTGCCAGCAGCGTAGGGACAGGAGAACTAGGCAACTATGGCTACACCTTC. It yields the protein CASSVGTGELGNYGYTF.

This clonotype has just a few counts. The CDR3 DNA follows: TGTGCCAGCAGCCCCTTAGCGGGACGAGAGACCCAGTACTTC. Translating gives CASSPLAGRETQYF. This rearrangement joins TRBV14 to TRBJ2-5, with TRBD2 matching 8 bases. V shed 4 bases and J 4 bases; nucleotides not matched to a gene: 5. CDR3 length: 14 amino acids. Germline V gene data show CDR1 as SGHDN and CDR2 as FVKESK. The full variable domain, with the rest looked up from reference TRBV14 and TRBJ2-5, is EAGVTQFPSHSVIEKGQTVTLRCDPISGHDNLYWYRRVMGKEIKFLLHFVKESKQDESGMPNNRFLAERTGGTYSTLKVQPAELEDSGVYFCASSPLAGRETQYFGPGTRLLVL.

This clonotype came up once. J is TRBJ2-7 and V is TRBV27; D tentatively fits TRBD1 or TRBD2 (5 bases each). This CDR3 comprises 15 residues. Trimming left V 7 bases short and J 1 base short, with 17 bases between. Germline assignment: CDR1 MNHEY and CDR2 SMNVEV (reference sequence). The CDR3, as DNA: TGTGCCAGCACCCTATTCCGGGGCCGATCCTACGAGCAGTACTTC. Its translation: CASTLFRGRSYEQYF.

The gene calls are TRBV11-2 and TRBJ1-4; the D is unclear. V dropped 3 bases and J dropped 4 bases, with 9 bases sitting between them. The CDR3 is 14 residues long. Germline CDR1 SGHAT, CDR2 FQNNGV. The CDR3 sequence: CASSFNSLNEKLFF. The CDR3 DNA reads as TGTGCCAGCAGCTTTAACAGCCTTAATGAAAAACTGTTTTTT.

V usage is TRBV9 and J usage is TRBJ2-7; the D is unclear. The germline gives CDR1 SGDLS, CDR2 YYNGEE. V lost 3 bases, J lost 4 bases, and 14 bases lay in between. CDR3 length equals 14 residues. Here the CDR3 DNA reads TGTGCCAGCAGCGCTACGGACGGAGTGTACGAGCAGTACTTC. This encodes CASSATDGVYEQYF.

V and J are TRBV4-3 and TRBJ2-2; D is perhaps TRBD1 (6 bases). The CDR3 has 16 amino acids. Trimming stripped 3 bases from V and 0 bases from J, with 11 bases between. From germline, CDR1 is LGHNA and CDR2 YSLEER. The CDR3 here is CASSHNEGANTGELFF. CDR3 nucleotides: TGCGCCAGCAGCCATAACGAGGGGGCGAACACCGGGGAGCTGTTTTTT.

The chain is built from TRBV12-3 or TRBV12-4 and TRBJ1-1; D uncertain. The CDR3 sequence is 11 residues long. The V and J ends lost 5 bases and 12 bases respectively, with 13 bases between them. CDR3 sequence (DNA): TGTGCCAGCAGTCAAATTACATGGCCTTTCTTT. It is translated as CASSQITWPFF.

The chain uses TRBV2 and TRBJ1-1, with D tentatively TRBD1 (5 bases). This CDR3 comprises 19 residues. V dropped 6 bases and J dropped 4 bases, with 30 bases sitting between them. CDR1 and CDR2 from the germline V gene are SNHLY and FYNNEI. For the CDR3, the DNA is TGTGCCAGCAGGGGCCTAATAGGGCAGGGAGGGAAACGGGGCACTGAAGCTTTCTTT. This encodes CASRGLIGQGGKRGTEAFF.

The chain has TRBV20-1 and TRBJ1-2; TRBD1 agrees at 8 bases. Germline values: CDR1 DFQATT, CDR2 SNEGSKA (reference sequence). With 1 base clipped from V and 4 bases from J, the junction kept 5 bases outside the gene matches. The CDR3 runs to 14 residues. CDR3 nucleotides: TGCAGTGCTAGAGGACAGGGGCAGGGCTATGGCTACACCTTC. Translating it yields CSARGQGQGYGYTF.